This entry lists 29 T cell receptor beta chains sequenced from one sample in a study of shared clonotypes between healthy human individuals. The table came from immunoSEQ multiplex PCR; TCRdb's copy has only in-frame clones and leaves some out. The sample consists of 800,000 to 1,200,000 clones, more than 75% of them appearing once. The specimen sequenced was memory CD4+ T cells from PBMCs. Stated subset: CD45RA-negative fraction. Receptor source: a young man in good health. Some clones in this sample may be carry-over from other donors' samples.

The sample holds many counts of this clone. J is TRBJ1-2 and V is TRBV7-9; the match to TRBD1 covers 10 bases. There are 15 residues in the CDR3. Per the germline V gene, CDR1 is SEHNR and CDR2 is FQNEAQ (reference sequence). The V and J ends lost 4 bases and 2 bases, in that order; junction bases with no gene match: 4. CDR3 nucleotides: TGTGCCAGCAGCTCCGGGACAGGGGAGAACTATGGCTACACCTTC. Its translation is CASSSGTGENYGYTF.

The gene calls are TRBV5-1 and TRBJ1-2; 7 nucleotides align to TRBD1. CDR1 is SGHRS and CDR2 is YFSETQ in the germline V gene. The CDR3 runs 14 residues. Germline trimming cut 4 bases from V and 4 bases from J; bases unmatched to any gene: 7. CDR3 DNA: TGCGCCAGCAGCCCACAGGGGAACGGCTATGGCTACACCTTC. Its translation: CASSPQGNGYGYTF.

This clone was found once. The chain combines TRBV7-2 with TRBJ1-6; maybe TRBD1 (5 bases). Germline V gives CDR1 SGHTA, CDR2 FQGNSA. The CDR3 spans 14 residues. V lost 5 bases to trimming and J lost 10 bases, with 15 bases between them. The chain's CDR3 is CASSTEGLGSPLHF. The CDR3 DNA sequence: TGTGCCAGCAGCACAGAGGGGCTGGGGTCACCCCTCCACTTT.

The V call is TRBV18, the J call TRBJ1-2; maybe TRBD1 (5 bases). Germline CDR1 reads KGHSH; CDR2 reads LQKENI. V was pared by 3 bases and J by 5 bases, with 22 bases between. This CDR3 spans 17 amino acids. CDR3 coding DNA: TGTGCCAGCTCACCCGTCACGGGGCAGACTACCCAATATGGCTACACCTTC. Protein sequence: CASSPVTGQTTQYGYTF.

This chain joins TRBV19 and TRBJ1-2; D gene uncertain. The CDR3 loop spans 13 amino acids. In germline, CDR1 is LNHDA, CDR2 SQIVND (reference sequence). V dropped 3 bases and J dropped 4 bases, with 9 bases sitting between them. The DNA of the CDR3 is TGTGCCAGTAGTATGGGCCCCCTCTATGGCTACACCTTC. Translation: CASSMGPLYGYTF.

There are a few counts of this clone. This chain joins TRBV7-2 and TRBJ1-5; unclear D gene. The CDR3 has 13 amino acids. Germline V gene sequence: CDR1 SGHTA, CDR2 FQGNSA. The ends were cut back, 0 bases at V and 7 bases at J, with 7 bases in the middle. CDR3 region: CASSLAMQQPQHF. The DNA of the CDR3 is TGTGCCAGCAGCTTAGCGATGCAACAGCCCCAGCATTTT.

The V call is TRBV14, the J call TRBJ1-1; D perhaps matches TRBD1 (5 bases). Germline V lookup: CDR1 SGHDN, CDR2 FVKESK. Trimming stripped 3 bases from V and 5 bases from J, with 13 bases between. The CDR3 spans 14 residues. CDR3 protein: CASSQIRDRTEAFF. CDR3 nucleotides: TGTGCCAGCAGCCAGATACGGGACCGTACTGAAGCTTTCTTT.

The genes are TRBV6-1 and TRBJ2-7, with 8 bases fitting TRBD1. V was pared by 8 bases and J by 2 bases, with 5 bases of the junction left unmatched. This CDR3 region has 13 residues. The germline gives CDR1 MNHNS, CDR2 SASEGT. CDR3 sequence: CASGGQGAYEQYF. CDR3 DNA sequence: TGTGCCAGCGGCGGACAGGGTGCCTACGAGCAGTACTTC.

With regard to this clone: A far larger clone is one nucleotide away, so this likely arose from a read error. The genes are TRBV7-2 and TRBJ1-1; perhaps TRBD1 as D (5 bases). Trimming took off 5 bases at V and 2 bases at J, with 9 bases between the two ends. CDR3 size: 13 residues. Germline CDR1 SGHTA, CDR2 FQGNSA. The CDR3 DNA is TGTGCCAGCAGCGCACAGGTAAACACTGAAGCTTTCTTT. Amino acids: CASSAQVNTEAFF.

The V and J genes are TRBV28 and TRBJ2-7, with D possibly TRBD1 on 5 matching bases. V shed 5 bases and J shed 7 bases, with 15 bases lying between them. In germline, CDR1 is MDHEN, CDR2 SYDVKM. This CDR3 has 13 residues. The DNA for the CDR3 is TGTGCCAGCAGTCTGCCCGCTTACAGGGAGCAGTACTTC. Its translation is CASSLPAYREQYF.

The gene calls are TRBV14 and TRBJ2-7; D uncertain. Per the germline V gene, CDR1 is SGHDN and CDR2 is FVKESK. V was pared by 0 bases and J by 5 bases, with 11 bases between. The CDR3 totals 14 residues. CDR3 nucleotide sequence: TGTGCCAGCAGCCAAGATTGGGCAAGTGACGAGCAGTACTTC. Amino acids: CASSQDWASDEQYF.

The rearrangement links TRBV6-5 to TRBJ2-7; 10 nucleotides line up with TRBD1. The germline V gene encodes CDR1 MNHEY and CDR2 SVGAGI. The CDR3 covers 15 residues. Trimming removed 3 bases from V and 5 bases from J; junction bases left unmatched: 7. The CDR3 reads CASSYTGQGEDEQYF. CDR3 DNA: TGTGCCAGCAGTTATACAGGACAGGGGGAGGACGAGCAGTACTTC.

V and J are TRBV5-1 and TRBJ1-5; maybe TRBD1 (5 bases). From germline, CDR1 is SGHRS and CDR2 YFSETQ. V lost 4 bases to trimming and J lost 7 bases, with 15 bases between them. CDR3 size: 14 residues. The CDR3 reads CASSPHTRDQPQHF. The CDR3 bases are TGCGCCAGCAGCCCACATACGAGGGACCAGCCCCAGCATTTT.

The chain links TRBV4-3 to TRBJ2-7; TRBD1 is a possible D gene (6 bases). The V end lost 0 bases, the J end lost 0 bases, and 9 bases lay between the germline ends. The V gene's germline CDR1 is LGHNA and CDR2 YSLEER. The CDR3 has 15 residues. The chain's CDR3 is CASSQDRQASYEQYF. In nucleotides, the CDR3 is TGCGCCAGCAGCCAAGATCGACAGGCCTCCTACGAGCAGTACTTC.

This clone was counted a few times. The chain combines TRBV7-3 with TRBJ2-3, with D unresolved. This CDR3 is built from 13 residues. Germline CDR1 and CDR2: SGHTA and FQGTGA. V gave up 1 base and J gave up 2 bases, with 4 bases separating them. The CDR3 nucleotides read TGTGCCAGCAGCTTAATTCACACAGATACGCAGTATTTT. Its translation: CASSLIHTDTQYF.

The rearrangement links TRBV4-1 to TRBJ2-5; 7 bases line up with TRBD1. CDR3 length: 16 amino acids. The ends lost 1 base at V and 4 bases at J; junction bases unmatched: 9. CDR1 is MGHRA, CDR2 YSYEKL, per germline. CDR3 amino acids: CASSQVGQNDRETQYF. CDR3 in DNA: TGCGCCAGCAGCCAAGTGGGACAGAACGACCGAGAGACCCAGTACTTC.

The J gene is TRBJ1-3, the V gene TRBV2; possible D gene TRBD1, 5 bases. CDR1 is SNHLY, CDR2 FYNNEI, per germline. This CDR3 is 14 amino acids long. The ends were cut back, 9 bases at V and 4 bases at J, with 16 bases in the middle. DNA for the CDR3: TGTGCCAGGGGACCCCCGGCGGGGGGAAACACCATATATTTT. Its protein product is CARGPPAGGNTIYF.

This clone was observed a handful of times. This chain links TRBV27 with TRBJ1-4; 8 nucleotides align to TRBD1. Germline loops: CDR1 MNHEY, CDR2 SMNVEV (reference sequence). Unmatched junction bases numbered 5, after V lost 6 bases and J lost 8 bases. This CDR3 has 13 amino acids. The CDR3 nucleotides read TGTGCCAGCAGACGGACAGGGTCGGAAAAACTGTTTTTT. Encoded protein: CASRRTGSEKLFF.

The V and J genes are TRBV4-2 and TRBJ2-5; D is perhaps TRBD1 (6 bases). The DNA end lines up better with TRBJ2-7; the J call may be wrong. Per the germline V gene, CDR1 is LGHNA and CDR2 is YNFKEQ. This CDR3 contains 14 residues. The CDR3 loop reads CASSPARGSDEQYF. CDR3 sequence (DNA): TGTGCCAGCAGCCCCGCGAGGGGGAGCGACGAGCAGTACTTC.

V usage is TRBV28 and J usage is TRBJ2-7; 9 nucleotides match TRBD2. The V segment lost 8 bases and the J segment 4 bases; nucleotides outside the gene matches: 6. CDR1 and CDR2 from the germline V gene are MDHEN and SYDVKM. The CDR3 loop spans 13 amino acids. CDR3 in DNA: TGTGCCAGCGCGTGGACTAGCGAATACGAGCAGTACTTC. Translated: CASAWTSEYEQYF.

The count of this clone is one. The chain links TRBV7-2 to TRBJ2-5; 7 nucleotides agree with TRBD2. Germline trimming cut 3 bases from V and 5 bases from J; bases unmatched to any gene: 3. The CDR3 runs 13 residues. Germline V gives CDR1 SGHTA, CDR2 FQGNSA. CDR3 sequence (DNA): TGTGCCAGCAGCTTGGGCGGGAGTGAGACCCAGTACTTC. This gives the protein CASSLGGSETQYF.

DNA of the CDR3: TGTGCCAGCATGCCGGGAGCATCCTACGAGCAGTACTTC. This gives the protein CASMPGASYEQYF. V is TRBV6-1 and J is TRBJ2-7, with D perhaps matching TRBD2 (6 bases). Trimming took off 7 bases at V and 1 base at J, with 11 bases between the two ends. Germline assignment: CDR1 MNHNS and CDR2 SASEGT. This CDR3 contains 13 residues.

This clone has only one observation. CDR3 residues: CASSPGAEGGYTF. DNA for the CDR3: TGTGCCAGCTCACCAGGAGCAGAGGGTGGCTACACCTTC. The gene calls are TRBV18 and TRBJ1-2; D ambiguous. Germline CDR1 and CDR2: KGHSH and LQKENI. The CDR3 totals 13 residues. V dropped 2 bases and J dropped 7 bases, with 11 bases sitting between them.

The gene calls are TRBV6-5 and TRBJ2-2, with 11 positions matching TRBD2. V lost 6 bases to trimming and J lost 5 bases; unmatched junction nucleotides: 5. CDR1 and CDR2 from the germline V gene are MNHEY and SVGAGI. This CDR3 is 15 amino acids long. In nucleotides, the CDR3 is TGTGCCAGCAGACTAGCGGGAGTCGGTACCGGGGAGCTGTTTTTT. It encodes CASRLAGVGTGELFF.

The CDR3 is CASSPGGRGTDTQYF. DNA for the CDR3: TGTGCCAGCAGCCCAGGAGGCCGGGGGACAGATACGCAGTATTTT. This rearrangement joins TRBV11-3 to TRBJ2-3; TRBD2 might be the D (6 bases). The CDR3 runs to 15 residues. Trimming cost V 5 bases and J 3 bases, with 15 bases left between them. Per the germline V gene, CDR1 is SGHNT and CDR2 is YENEEA.

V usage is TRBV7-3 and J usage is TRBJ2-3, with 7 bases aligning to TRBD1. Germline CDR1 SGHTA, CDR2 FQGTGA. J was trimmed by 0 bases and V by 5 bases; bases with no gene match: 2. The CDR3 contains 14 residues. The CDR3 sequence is CASSPTGSTDTQYF. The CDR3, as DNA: TGTGCCAGCAGCCCGACAGGGAGCACAGATACGCAGTATTTT.

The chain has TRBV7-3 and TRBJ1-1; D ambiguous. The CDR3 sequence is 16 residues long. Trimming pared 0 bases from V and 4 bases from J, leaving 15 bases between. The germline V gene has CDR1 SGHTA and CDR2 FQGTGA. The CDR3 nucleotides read TGTGCCAGCAGCTTAACGGGTCGGGAGACCCGCACTGAAGCTTTCTTT. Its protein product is CASSLTGRETRTEAFF.

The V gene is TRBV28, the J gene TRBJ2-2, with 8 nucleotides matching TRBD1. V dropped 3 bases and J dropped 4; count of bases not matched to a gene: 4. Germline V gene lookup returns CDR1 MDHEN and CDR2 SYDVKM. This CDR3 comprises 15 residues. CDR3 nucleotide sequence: TGTGCCAGCAGTTTCAGGGGGCGAGGCACCGGGGAGCTGTTTTTT. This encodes CASSFRGRGTGELFF.

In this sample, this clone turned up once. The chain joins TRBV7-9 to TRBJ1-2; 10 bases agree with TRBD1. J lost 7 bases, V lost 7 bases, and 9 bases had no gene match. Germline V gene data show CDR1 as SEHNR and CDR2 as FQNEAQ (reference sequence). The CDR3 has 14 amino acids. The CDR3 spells CASMHATGGVGYTF. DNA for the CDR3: TGTGCCAGCATGCACGCGACAGGGGGCGTTGGCTACACCTTC.